This TCR beta chain is drawn from a study of shared clonotypes between healthy human individuals. Sequencing was performed with immunoSEQ multiplex PCR; in TCRdb, only in-frame clones are kept and a portion is missing. The table includes roughly 2.6 million clones, 85% to 95% detected once. A remark on this clone: In the same sample, other DNA sequences code for this CDR3.

CDR1 and CDR2 from the germline V gene are GTSNPN and SVGIG (reference sequence). This CDR3 is 12 amino acids long. Trimming removed 5 bases at V and 0 bases at J, with 7 bases between. The genes are TRBV30 and TRBJ1-1; D gene ambiguous. Sequenced input: naive CD4+ T cells sorted from blood. Subset in this sample: CD45RA+ positively selected. The TCR originated in a man between 18 and 35 years old in good health. The CDR3 nucleotides are TGTGCCTGGGCCCCAGTGAACACTGAAGCTTTCTTT. Translation: CAWAPVNTEAFF. The full variable domain, its missing parts supplied by reference TRBV30 and TRBJ1-1, is SQTIHQWPATLVQPVGSPLSLECTVEGTSNPNLYWYRQAAGRGLQLLFYSVGIGQISSEVPQNLSASRPQDRQFILSSKKLLLSDSGFYLCAWAPVNTEAFFGQGTRLTVV.